This TCR beta chain is from a study of blood T cell repertoires in COVID-19. The overall study: The United States, Italy and Spain were the sources of the acute and convalescent COVID-19 samples.

Participant-reported clinical history was the basis for cohort assignment. TCRdb's copy holds only in-frame clones and misses some; the assay was immunoSEQ multiplex PCR. The sample yields hundreds of thousands of clones, roughly 87% seen once. The specimen sequenced was PBMCs or T cells enriched from blood (not recorded which). This clonotype was sampled from a woman younger than 45 who had recovered from COVID-19.

The CDR3 reads CATSDATGADYGYTF. Written as DNA, the CDR3 is TGTGCCACCAGTGATGCAACAGGGGCTGACTATGGCTACACCTTC. The J gene is TRBJ1-2, the V gene TRBV24-1, with 7 bases identical to TRBD1. The CDR3 has 15 residues. Trimming at V came to 3 bases and at J to 3 bases, leaving 6 bases not matched to a gene. Looked up from germline, CDR1 is KGHDR and CDR2 is SFDVKD.